The 3 T cell receptor beta chains reported below all come from one sample, sequenced in a study of T cell responses to AZD1222 COVID-19 vaccine. TCRdb's copy holds only in-frame clones and misses some; the assay was immunoSEQ multiplex PCR. The table includes some 97,000 clones, approximately 87% detected once. The source was peripheral blood, collected on day 0 of AZD1222 vaccination. All receptors come from an adult in good health.

The V call is TRBV5-5, the J call TRBJ2-7; the D gene is possibly TRBD2 (6 bases). V gave up 0 bases and J gave up 6 bases, with 22 bases separating them. This CDR3 comprises 17 residues. CDR1 is SGHKS, CDR2 YYEKEE, per germline (reference sequence). CDR3 in DNA: TGTGCCAGCAGCTTGGAGGACTCCATTGGGGGGAGGTTCGAGCAGTACTTC. Amino acids: CASSLEDSIGGRFEQYF.

V gene TRBV4-1 combines with J gene TRBJ2-7, with 12 bases aligning to TRBD2. This CDR3 region has 19 residues. Trimming at V came to 0 bases and at J to 0 bases, leaving 9 bases not matched to a gene. Per germline, CDR1 MGHRA and CDR2 YSYEKL. The CDR3 DNA is TGCGCCAGCAGCCAAGATTGGCGACTAGCGGGGGACTCCTCCTACGAGCAGTACTTC. This codes for CASSQDWRLAGDSSYEQYF.

This clone was detected only a few times. The rearrangement links TRBV7-3 to TRBJ1-6; tentative D call: TRBD1 (6 bases). The germline V gene has CDR1 SGHTA and CDR2 FQGTGA. The CDR3 covers 14 residues. V lost 2 bases to trimming and J lost 9 bases, with 11 bases between them. The CDR3 sequence is CASSLGGAGSPLHF. The CDR3 DNA reads TGTGCCAGCAGCTTAGGGGGGGCTGGTTCACCCCTCCACTTT. The whole variable domain, remainder taken from reference TRBV7-3 and TRBJ1-6, is GAGVSQTPSNKVTEKGKYVELRCDPISGHTALYWYRQSLGQGPEFLIYFQGTGAADDSGLPNDRFFAVRPEGSVSTLKIQRTERGDSAVYLCASSLGGAGSPLHFGNGTRLTVT.